The TCR beta chain under discussion was sequenced for a study of post-analysis software for immune sequencing data (dated by TCRdb to between 2015 and 2016). In terms of the full investigation: The recorded disease courses included relapsing-remitting, secondary progressive and progressive-relapsing multiple sclerosis, and some patients had no subtype annotation. A subset of samples was prepared in parallel using single-end sample barcoding, then pooled and co-amplified after Illumina adapter ligation. The patient repertoires were set against under 12 previously published healthy control repertoires from donors whose ages ranged from roughly 6 to 27 years.

Of note for this clonotype: This clone's antigen is unknown. Qualities for individual bases were not recorded, and no much larger clone is one base off.

Library preparation employed PCR. The sequencing machine was an Illumina HiSeq 2500. To reduce PCR and sequencing biases, unique molecular identifiers were incorporated into the TCR beta cDNA libraries. Roughly 0.5 million cDNA molecules were obtained per 1 to 10 million input T cells, so each molecule approximated one T cell. The same protocol used for the earlier healthy control dataset was applied to prepare and sequence the patient libraries. Samples belonging to the same batch were prepared together, multiplexed and sequenced on a shared HiSeq lane. The authors' analysis ran thus. Raw barcoded reads were processed with MIGEC, discarding single-read molecular identifier groups before consensus assembly and CDR3 extraction. Clonotype tables were post-analysed with VDJtools, normalizing diversity by down-sampling all datasets to the smallest sample size. In repertoire overlap clustering, CDR3 amino acid sequences, but not nucleotide sequences, were matched to correct batch-related cross-sample contamination. The public reads were reanalyzed by TCRdb: fastp trimming at Q25, MiXCR alignment, in-frame beta chains only. Every entry covers one CDR3 protein and lists the most common genes and DNA from its rows. These V and J calls are TCRdb output, not the study's own analysis. A total of approximately 660,000 distinct CDR3 sequences appear in this sample, about 60% of them only once. About 10% of the sample is taken by the ten largest.

V was cut back by 2 bases and J by 1 base, leaving a gap of 5 bases between them. From cysteine to phenylalanine, the CDR3 is 13 amino acids long. Only the CDR3 DNA is retained, 39 bases long and in frame from the first base. Overall results and qualifications from the work: When samples were clustered directly using the F measure, samples prepared in the same batch co-clustered strongly, which prompted a batch-effect correction. Significantly higher frequencies in patients than in controls were found for roughly 5 TRBV segments, including TRBV5-6, TRBV5-1 and TRBV20-1. The multiple sclerosis patient group was slightly younger than the control group. Normalized Chao1 diversity was significantly lower in multiple sclerosis patients than controls, suggesting substantial peripheral T-cell clonal expansion.

TCR beta repertoires were profiled from peripheral blood of 13 young patients with multiple sclerosis to demonstrate the VDJtools post-analysis software. Multiple sclerosis patients were children and adolescents aged roughly 6 to 17 years. The chain joins TRBV12-3 or TRBV12-4 to TRBJ1-2, with the D gene call left open. Source material: blood. The origin of this receptor is a girl aged 2-10 years with multiple sclerosis. The DNA reads TGTGCCAGCAGTTTAAAGATTAACTATGGCTACACCTTC. Translated, it gives CASSLKINYGYTF.